Listed here is a single TCR beta chain. Under the authors' procedure: Amplified reference gene primers provided the basis for estimating nucleated cell counts. The table came from immunoSEQ multiplex PCR; TCRdb's copy has only in-frame clones and leaves some out. V and J calls and clone size are copied from that table; D and trimming were computed from the DNA. This sample has tens of thousands of clones, with 70% to 80% found just once. These data originate in a study of blood T cell repertoires in COVID-19. As for the study in general: Sites across the United States, Italy and Spain contributed samples from acute and convalescent COVID-19. From T cells, B-cell-depleted T cells, or PBMCs came the material, which was cDNA or gDNA.

Germline V gene sequence: CDR1 SGHVS, CDR2 FQNEAQ. V trimming: 5 bases; J trimming: 4 bases; junction bases outside the gene matches: 13. CDR3 size: 17 residues. The material sequenced was peripheral blood. This chain connects TRBV7-8 to TRBJ1-4; 7 bases match TRBD1. The clonotype originates from a human donor in a cohort sampled during active COVID-19. CDR3 nucleotide sequence: TGTGCCAGCAGCCCCGGGTACAGGGGCTTCCGTAATGAAAAACTGTTTTTT. It specifies CASSPGYRGFRNEKLFF. The complete variable domain, with remaining parts taken from reference TRBV7-8 and TRBJ1-4, reads GAGVSQSPRYKVAKRGQDVALRCDPISGHVSLFWYQQALGQGPEFLTYFQNEAQLDKSGLPSDRFFAERPEGSVSTLKIQRTQQEDSAVYLCASSPGYRGFRNEKLFFGSGTQLSVL.